The 15 T cell receptor beta chains given below trace back to one sample, sequenced in a study of blood T cells in healthy people across ages. A second PCR, run for roughly 7 to 12 cycles, used a sample-barcoded 5' primer plus a J-beta primer mix. TCRdb processed the 5' RACE reads anew with MiXCR; each CDR3 protein has one entry. Counted here are about 1.6 million distinct CDR3 sequences, roughly 32% occurring once; the ten biggest clones make up 10% to 12%. The sequenced material came from blood. These receptors all come from a woman in her thirties in good health.

The sample holds many counts of this clonotype. The V and J genes are TRBV20-1 and TRBJ2-7, with 8 positions matching TRBD2. V shed 3 bases and J 4 bases; nucleotides not matched to a gene: 2. Germline CDR1 DFQATT, CDR2 SNEGSKA (reference sequence). The CDR3 has 12 residues. In nucleotides, the CDR3 is TGCAGTGCTAGTCGCGGGGGGTACGAGCAGTACTTC. This codes for CSASRGGYEQYF.

J is TRBJ2-4 and V is TRBV29-1; perhaps TRBD2 as D (6 bases). Germline lookup yields CDR1 SQVTM and CDR2 ANQGSEA. This CDR3 region has 14 residues. V lost 4 bases, J lost 6 bases, and 16 bases lay in between. CDR3 region: CSVVDGRSRNIQYF. DNA of the CDR3: TGCAGCGTTGTAGATGGGAGGTCCCGAAACATTCAGTACTTC.

This clonotype came up many times. This rearrangement joins TRBV10-3 to TRBJ2-7; 7 bases fit TRBD1. The CDR3 is made up of 14 amino acids. The germline V gene has CDR1 ENHRY and CDR2 SYGVKD. The V segment lost 7 bases and the J segment 3 bases; nucleotides outside the gene matches: 9. CDR3 coding DNA: TGTGCCATCACCTCCGGGGACAGAATCTACGAGCAGTACTTC. This translates into CAITSGDRIYEQYF.

This clonotype has just a few counts. The gene calls are TRBV9 and TRBJ2-1; 10 positions match TRBD1. Germline loops: CDR1 SGDLS, CDR2 YYNGEE. The CDR3 extends over 15 amino acids. The V segment lost 3 bases and the J segment 5 bases; nucleotides outside the gene matches: 5. The CDR3 DNA sequence: TGTGCCAGCAGCGCCGGGACAGGGGCCCACAATGAGCAGTTCTTC. This encodes CASSAGTGAHNEQFF.

The V gene is TRBV9, the J gene TRBJ1-2; TRBD1 is a possible D gene (6 bases). Germline CDR1 reads SGDLS; CDR2 reads YYNGEE. The CDR3 covers 13 residues. V shed 2 bases and J shed 3 bases, with 8 bases lying between them. The CDR3 loop reads CASSVSGDYGYTF. The CDR3 region has the DNA TGTGCCAGCAGCGTTTCAGGGGACTATGGCTACACCTTC. Based on the CDR3 plus reference TRBV9 and TRBJ1-2, the full variable domain is DSGVTQTPKHLITATGQRVTLRCSPRSGDLSVYWYQQSLDQGLQFLIQYYNGEERAKGNILERFSAQQFPDLHSELNLSSLELGDSALYFCASSVSGDYGYTFGSGTRLTVV.

This clonotype appeared many times. V gene TRBV7-2 combines with J gene TRBJ2-5; either TRBD1 or TRBD2 may supply D (5 bases each). CDR3 size: 14 residues. The germline CDR1 and CDR2 sequences are SGHTA and FQGNSA. Trimming took 3 bases from V and 5 from J, leaving 13 bases between them. The CDR3 loop reads CASSFSGGRETQYF. The DNA of the CDR3 is TGTGCCAGCAGCTTCTCTGGGGGTCGGGAGACCCAGTACTTC.

This clonotype occurred a few times. The chain joins TRBV28 to TRBJ2-7; D may be TRBD1 (7 bases). Germline V lookup: CDR1 MDHEN, CDR2 SYDVKM. This CDR3 region has 15 residues. V gave up 2 bases and J gave up 3 bases, with 14 bases separating them. The CDR3 DNA follows: TGTGCCAGCAGTTTACAGGCGGGACAGAGCTACGAGCAGTACTTC. It codes for CASSLQAGQSYEQYF.

As concerns this clonotype: This may come from a read error, since a much larger clone is one base off. The V gene is TRBV29-1, the J gene TRBJ2-7; tentatively, D is TRBD1 or TRBD2 (5 bases each). The germline V gene encodes CDR1 SQVTM and CDR2 ANQGSEA. This CDR3 contains 11 residues. The CDR3 coding sequence is TGCGGCGTTGAATATTGGGGGGAGCAGTACTTC. It translates to CGVEYWGEQYF.

This clonotype was seen more than once but under ten times. V and J are TRBV5-1 and TRBJ2-3; D is uncertain. The CDR3 sequence is 14 residues long. Germline-derived CDR1 and CDR2 are SGHRS and YFSETQ. Trimming pared 9 bases from V and 1 base from J, leaving 15 bases between. The CDR3 loop is CATNPGGGTDTQYF. The CDR3 nucleotides read TGCGCCACCAACCCGGGTGGGGGCACAGATACGCAGTATTTT. The variable domain in full, with the rest retrieved from reference TRBV5-1 and TRBJ2-3, is KAGVTQTPRYLIKTRGQQVTLSCSPISGHRSVSWYQQTPGQGLQFLFEYFSETQRNKGNFPGRFSGRQFSNSRSEMNVSTLELGDSALYLCATNPGGGTDTQYFGPGTRLTVL.

The chain is built from TRBV12-3 or TRBV12-4 and TRBJ2-5, with a weak D call TRBD2 (6 bases). The DNA end is more similar to TRBJ2-7, so the J call may be wrong. This CDR3 has 15 amino acids. The CDR3 nucleotides are TGTGCCAGCAGTGGACGGGAAGCAGCGGGTCTCGAGCAGTACTTC. Translation: CASSGREAAGLEQYF.

This clonotype was seen a few times. The chain recombines TRBV30 with TRBJ2-7, with 12 nucleotides matching TRBD2. Trimming cost V 3 bases and J 5 bases; bases outside gene matches: 5. The CDR3 contains 14 residues. The germline CDR1 and CDR2 sequences are GTSNPN and SVGIG (reference sequence). This CDR3 is CAWSSWTSGNEQYF. DNA of the CDR3: TGTGCCTGGAGCTCATGGACTAGCGGGAACGAGCAGTACTTC.

The CDR3 is CSARGRRSSYEQYF. Written as DNA, the CDR3 is TGCAGTGCTCGTGGCAGGAGGAGCTCCTACGAGCAGTACTTC. J is TRBJ2-7 and V is TRBV20-1; a possible D gene is TRBD2 (5 bases). The germline CDR1 and CDR2 sequences are DFQATT and SNEGSKA (reference sequence). The CDR3 consists of 14 residues. Trimming pared 5 bases from V and 0 bases from J, leaving 14 bases between.

The rearrangement uses TRBV4-1 and TRBJ2-3, with 9 bases identical to TRBD2. V shed 4 bases and J 8 bases; nucleotides not matched to a gene: 10. This CDR3 spans 15 amino acids. Germline CDR1 and CDR2: MGHRA and YSYEKL. In DNA form, the CDR3 reads TGCGCCAGCAGCCGGTTAGCGGGGGCCGAGGGTACGCAGTATTTT. The encoded protein is CASSRLAGAEGTQYF.

This sequence joins TRBV6-5 and TRBJ1-4, with D perhaps matching TRBD1 (6 bases). Looked up from germline, CDR1 is MNHEY and CDR2 is SVGAGI. The CDR3 covers 14 residues. With 2 bases removed from V and 5 bases from J, the gap between germline ends came to 9 bases. In DNA form, the CDR3 reads TGTGCCAGCAGTTACGTCAGGGGAAATGAAAAACTGTTTTTT. As protein: CASSYVRGNEKLFF.

This clonotype was detected only a few times. The V and J genes are TRBV5-6 and TRBJ2-7, with TRBD1 matching 7 bases. The CDR3 length is 14 residues. Germline assignment: CDR1 SGHDT and CDR2 YYEEEE. V was pared by 4 bases and J by 2 bases, with 6 bases of the junction left unmatched. The CDR3 is CASSPWDRAYEQYF. Written as DNA, the CDR3 is TGTGCCAGCAGCCCATGGGACAGAGCCTACGAGCAGTACTTC.